The 23 T cell receptor beta chains in this list originate from one sample, sequenced in a study of identical twins (dated by TCRdb to the mid-2010s). Library creation used 5' RACE. For sequencing, an Illumina HiSeq 2000 was employed. The public reads were quality trimmed at Q25 with fastp and then assembled into clones with MiXCR by TCRdb, keeping productive beta chains. CDR3 protein duplicates are merged, each entry listing the most common genes and DNA. Present in this sample are approximately 700,000 distinct CDR3 sequences, roughly 18% of which were seen just once. The biggest ten clones account for about 12% of the sample. The sample was also linked to a second study, of T cells expressing NK-cell markers.

The sequencing sample was made of PBMCs. All receptors come from a woman in her late teens or twenties in good health.

The chain recombines TRBV29-1 with TRBJ1-1; the D gene is possibly TRBD1 (6 bases). This CDR3 contains 14 residues. The V gene's germline CDR1 is SQVTM and CDR2 ANQGSEA. Trimming cost V 7 bases and J 6 bases, with 21 bases left between them. The CDR3 DNA sequence: TGCAGCGCTGGCGCCACAGGGAGACGTCCTGAAGCTTTCTTT. Translation gives CSAGATGRRPEAFF.

V is TRBV4-1 and J is TRBJ1-2; no reliable D call. This CDR3 comprises 13 residues. V was cut by 11 bases and J by 4 bases, with 17 bases left in between. Germline V gene sequence: CDR1 MGHRA, CDR2 YSYEKL. The CDR3 spells CASSRGFSYGYTF. CDR3 coding DNA: TGCGCCTCCTCTCGGGGTTTTAGCTATGGCTACACCTTC.

The rearrangement uses TRBV4-2 and TRBJ2-3; D possibly corresponds to TRBD2 (6 bases). The germline gives CDR1 LGHNA, CDR2 YNFKEQ. With 2 bases removed from V and 0 bases from J, the gap between germline ends came to 12 bases. This CDR3 is 16 amino acids long. The CDR3 coding sequence is TGTGCCAGCAGCCAACCAGCGGGCATTAGCACAGATACGCAGTATTTT. Translating it yields CASSQPAGISTDTQYF.

This clonotype was seen a few times. The chain employs TRBV29-1 and TRBJ2-1, with D perhaps assigned TRBD1 or TRBD2 (5 bases each). Per germline, CDR1 SQVTM and CDR2 ANQGSEA. The ends were cut back, 7 bases at V and 1 base at J, with 8 bases in the middle. The CDR3 runs 12 residues. CDR3 loop: CSGDGSYNEQFF. DNA for the CDR3: TGCAGCGGGGACGGTTCCTACAATGAGCAGTTCTTC.

The J gene is TRBJ2-5, the V gene TRBV2; no clear D gene. CDR3 size: 13 residues. Germline V gene lookup returns CDR1 SNHLY and CDR2 FYNNEI. Trimming removed 2 bases from V and 1 base from J, with 5 bases in between. The CDR3 nucleotides read TGTGCCAGCAGTGAACGGGTCCAAGAGACCCAGTACTTC. Protein: CASSERVQETQYF.

In regard to this clonotype: Since no conserved phenylalanine or tryptophan closes the CDR3, a read error is the likely cause. The chain combines TRBV7-9 with TRBJ2-5, with D uncertain. The germline gives CDR1 SEHNR, CDR2 FQNEAQ (reference sequence). The CDR3 loop spans 13 amino acids. V gave up 5 bases and J gave up 2 bases, with 9 bases separating them. In DNA form, the CDR3 reads TGTGCCAGCAGCGGAGTAGCTCAAGAGACCCAGTACTAC. This encodes CASSGVAQETQYY.

This clonotype came up a few times. V usage is TRBV12-3 or TRBV12-4 and J usage is TRBJ2-3; 13 nucleotides line up with TRBD2. The CDR3 is made up of 16 amino acids. The V and J ends lost 4 bases and 1 base, in that order; junction bases with no gene match: 2. Here the CDR3 DNA reads TGTGCCAGCAGTTGGGGGACTAGCGGGGGCACAGATACGCAGTATTTT. This encodes CASSWGTSGGTDTQYF.

The chain has TRBV29-1 and TRBJ2-7; D gene uncertain. Trimming left V 4 bases short and J 0 bases short, with 13 bases between. The CDR3 runs 14 residues. Looked up from germline, CDR1 is SQVTM and CDR2 is ANQGSEA. Written as DNA, the CDR3 is TGCAGCGTTGGTCCCCGGGTATCCTCCTACGAGCAGTACTTC. It yields the protein CSVGPRVSSYEQYF.

This clonotype was recorded at least ten times. The J gene is TRBJ2-3, the V gene TRBV5-1, with 12 positions matching TRBD2. The CDR3 spans 15 residues. With 4 bases clipped from V and 4 bases from J, the junction kept 4 bases outside the gene matches. Germline CDR1 SGHRS, CDR2 YFSETQ. This CDR3 reads CASSLAGGPSDTQYF. CDR3 sequence (DNA): TGCGCCAGCAGCCTAGCGGGGGGGCCATCAGATACGCAGTATTTT.

V gene TRBV10-2 combines with J gene TRBJ1-2; D is possibly TRBD1 (5 bases). Germline V gene data show CDR1 as WSHSY and CDR2 as SAAADI. This CDR3 is 15 amino acids long. Trimming took 3 bases from V and 4 from J, leaving 15 bases between them. The CDR3 loop is CASSDWEGLSYGYTF. Written as DNA, the CDR3 is TGCGCCAGCAGTGATTGGGAGGGGCTGTCCTATGGCTACACCTTC.

This chain connects TRBV5-6 to TRBJ2-1; 11 bases agree with TRBD2. Germline loops: CDR1 SGHDT, CDR2 YYEEEE. V gave up 7 bases and J gave up 9 bases; unmatched junction bases: 9. The CDR3 loop spans 14 amino acids. The CDR3 reads CASGLGLAGGEQFF. The CDR3 DNA reads as TGTGCCAGCGGCCTCGGACTAGCGGGCGGTGAGCAGTTCTTC. Full variable domain (missing parts from reference TRBV5-6 and TRBJ2-1): DAGVTQSPTHLIKTRGQQVTLRCSPKSGHDTVSWYQQALGQGPQFIFQYYEEEERQRGNFPDRFSGHQFPNYSSELNVNALLLGDSALYLCASGLGLAGGEQFFGPGTRLTVL.

This clonotype has a handful of counts. CDR3 bases: TGTGCCAGCAGCGTAGATGCAGGGTTAACTGAAGCTTTCTTT. This gives the protein CASSVDAGLTEAFF. The V call is TRBV9, the J call TRBJ1-1; possibly TRBD1 for D (5 bases). The CDR3 length is 14 residues. Germline assignment: CDR1 SGDLS and CDR2 YYNGEE. Trimming left V 0 bases short and J 5 bases short, with 11 bases between.

This clonotype appeared a few times. The V gene is TRBV20-1, the J gene TRBJ2-1; 9 bases are a match to TRBD2. This CDR3 comprises 12 residues. CDR1 is DFQATT, CDR2 SNEGSKA, per germline (reference sequence). The CDR3 sequence is CSTSGRGNEQFF. The CDR3 region has the DNA TGCAGCACTAGCGGGCGAGGCAATGAGCAGTTCTTC.

This clonotype came up a few times. The chain links TRBV11-2 to TRBJ1-6; no definite D call. Trimming stripped 3 bases from V and 7 bases from J, with 10 bases between. The CDR3 extends over 14 amino acids. The germline CDR1 and CDR2 sequences are SGHAT and FQNNGV. The CDR3 DNA follows: TGTGCCAGCAGCTTTGCGGGTTTCAATTCACCCCTCCACTTT. Translation gives CASSFAGFNSPLHF.

The V gene is TRBV9, the J gene TRBJ2-1; 9 nucleotides agree with TRBD2. CDR1 and CDR2 (germline): SGDLS, YYNGEE. V shed 0 bases and J 4 bases; nucleotides not matched to a gene: 5. The CDR3 covers 16 residues. CDR3 protein: CASSVAVAGGYNEQFF. The CDR3 nucleotides read TGTGCCAGCAGCGTAGCTGTTGCGGGGGGGTACAATGAGCAGTTCTTC.

This clonotype turned up a few times. The chain has TRBV29-1 and TRBJ1-2, with D unclear. Germline CDR1 is SQVTM and CDR2 is ANQGSEA. V lost 4 bases to trimming and J lost 4 bases, with 16 bases between them. The length of the CDR3 is 14 residues. CDR3 coding DNA: TGCAGCGTTGGAGGAGTAGGAGCAAGCTATGGCTACACCTTC. It codes for CSVGGVGASYGYTF.

This clonotype was detected many times. The rearrangement joins TRBV12-3 or TRBV12-4 to TRBJ2-6, with a possible D match to TRBD1 (5 bases). Trimming took 5 bases from V and 0 from J, leaving 8 bases between them. The CDR3 extends over 15 amino acids. CDR3 protein: CASSSQGSGANVLTF. Here the CDR3 DNA reads TGTGCCAGCAGTAGTCAGGGCTCTGGGGCCAACGTCCTGACTTTC.

The chain employs TRBV12-3 or TRBV12-4 and TRBJ2-7; a possible D gene is TRBD2 (6 bases). V was shortened by 4 bases and J by 0 bases, with 13 bases between the two germline ends. This CDR3 comprises 15 residues. This CDR3 reads CASSSPTSSSYEQYF. As DNA, the CDR3 is TGTGCCAGCAGTTCCCCGACTAGTAGCTCCTACGAGCAGTACTTC.

This clonotype was observed at least ten times. The rearrangement uses TRBV12-3 or TRBV12-4 and TRBJ2-1, with D hard to call. The CDR3 has 13 residues. The V gene lost 2 bases and the J gene lost 4 bases, with 6 bases spanning the gap. The CDR3 DNA reads as TGTGCCAGCAGTTTAAGCAGATACAATGAGCAGTTCTTC. Its protein is CASSLSRYNEQFF.

This clonotype occurred many times. The rearrangement uses TRBV20-1 and TRBJ1-1; D possibly corresponds to TRBD1 (5 bases). Trimming left V 5 bases short and J 1 base short, with 8 bases between. This CDR3 is 12 amino acids long. CDR1 is DFQATT and CDR2 is SNEGSKA in the germline V gene (reference sequence). The CDR3 region has the DNA TGCAGTGCTTCGGGGGGGAACACTGAAGCTTTCTTT. Its protein is CSASGGNTEAFF.

This clonotype was recorded at least ten times. A junction end diverges from the germline sequence, so it may reflect a read error. This chain links TRBV5-1 with TRBJ2-1; D might be TRBD2 (5 bases). The CDR3 has 13 residues. Per the germline V gene, CDR1 is SGHRS and CDR2 is YFSETQ. The CDR3 DNA reads TGTGCCAGCAGTCGAGGGTCCTACAATGAGCAGTTCTTC. It is translated as CASSRGSYNEQFF. Combining the CDR3 with reference TRBV5-1 and TRBJ2-1 gives the whole variable domain KAGVTQTPRYLIKTRGQQVTLSCSPISGHRSVSWYQQTPGQGLQFLFEYFSETQRNKGNFPGRFSGRQFSNSRSEMNVSTLELGDSALYLCASSRGSYNEQFFGPGTRLTVL.

The rearrangement uses TRBV19 and TRBJ2-2, with 8 nucleotides matching TRBD2. This CDR3 has 15 amino acids. V trimming: 7 bases; J trimming: 3 bases; junction bases outside the gene matches: 7. In germline, CDR1 is LNHDA, CDR2 SQIVND (reference sequence). The CDR3 loop reads CASTELAAYTGELFF. The CDR3 nucleotides are TGTGCCAGTACCGAACTAGCGGCCTACACCGGGGAGCTGTTTTTT.

The chain is built from TRBV15 and TRBJ2-7; possibly TRBD1 for D (5 bases). This CDR3 contains 15 residues. V lost 1 base and J lost 0, with 10 bases in between. The germline CDR1 and CDR2 sequences are LNHNV and YYDKDF (reference sequence). The CDR3 bases are TGTGCCACCAGCAGAGGGGCAGGGTACTCCTACGAGCAGTACTTC. Translating gives CATSRGAGYSYEQYF.